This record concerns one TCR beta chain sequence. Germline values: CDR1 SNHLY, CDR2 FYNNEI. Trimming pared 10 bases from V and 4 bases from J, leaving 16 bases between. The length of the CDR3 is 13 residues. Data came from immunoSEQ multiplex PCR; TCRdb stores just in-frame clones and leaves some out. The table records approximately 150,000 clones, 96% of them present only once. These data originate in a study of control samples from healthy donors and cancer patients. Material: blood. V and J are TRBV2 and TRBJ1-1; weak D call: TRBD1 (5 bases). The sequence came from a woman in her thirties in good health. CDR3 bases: TGTGCCACCTCGCAAGGGGTTTCCACTGAAGCTTTCTTT. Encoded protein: CATSQGVSTEAFF.